This TCR beta chain emerged from a study of blood T cells in healthy people across ages. With respect to this clonotype: Its specificity is not known. This may be a read error, as it is one base from a much larger clone.

Germline CDR1 is WSHSY and CDR2 is SAAADI. The CDR3 sequence is 13 residues long. V was clipped by 10 bases and J by 0 bases; unmatched bases: 4. Broader study findings: Older age coincided with a roughly linear decline in TCR beta diversity per million T cells. For the donors, CMV status was unknown and possibly confounded expanded clonotype changes. Correlation between TCR beta diversity and naive T cell percentage was strong.

Combining a sample-barcoded 5' primer with a J-beta primer mix, a second PCR ran for roughly 6 to 11 cycles. TCRdb analysed the 5' RACE reads with MiXCR anew, one entry per CDR3 protein. The sample consists of approximately 1.5 million distinct CDR3 sequences, almost 35% of them appearing once. All donors came from Russia, were Caucasian and healthy, and spanned ages roughly 6 to 100. The receptor was derived from a woman in her 30s in good health. The sequenced sample was blood. This chain joins TRBV10-2 and TRBJ2-7; 9 bases fit TRBD2. The CDR3: CANSGGSSYEQYF. The DNA for the CDR3 is TGCGCCAACAGCGGGGGGAGCTCCTACGAGCAGTACTTC.